These 24 T cell receptor beta chains share one sample of origin, sequenced in a study of graft-versus-host responses after intestinal transplantation. This table comes from immunoSEQ multiplex PCR, and its TCRdb copy is limited to in-frame clones, with some not included. Among approximately 1,000 clones, roughly 84% were seen once, and the ten largest hold roughly 18%. Investigators treated the graft tissue so that it released intraepithelial and lamina propria lymphocytes. The sequencing used ileum tissue, collected around 3.5 months after intestinal transplant. These receptors were obtained from a human patient who received an intestinal transplant, so some T cells may come from the graft donor.

This clone came up a few times. The chain carries TRBV6-6 and TRBJ2-5; TRBD2 matches at 7 bases. Germline V CDR1 and CDR2: MNHNY, SVGAGI (reference sequence). The CDR3 length is 15 residues. With V trimmed by 0 bases and J by 4 bases, 5 bases remained unmatched. Here the CDR3 reads CASSYSLTSSETQYF. In nucleotides, the CDR3 is TGTGCCAGCAGTTACTCTCTGACTAGCTCAGAGACCCAGTACTTC.

This clone was picked up one time. CDR3 sequence reads: CASSVGGIPTDTQYF. The CDR3 nucleotides read TGTGCCAGCAGCGTAGGGGGAATTCCAACGGATACGCAGTATTTT. The rearrangement joins TRBV9 to TRBJ2-3; D uncertain. This CDR3 has 15 residues. The V gene's germline CDR1 is SGDLS and CDR2 YYNGEE. Trimming left V 0 bases short and J 6 bases short, with 14 bases between. Drawing the rest from reference TRBV9 and TRBJ2-3, the complete variable domain is DSGVTQTPKHLITATGQRVTLRCSPRSGDLSVYWYQQSLDQGLQFLIQYYNGEERAKGNILERFSAQQFPDLHSELNLSSLELGDSALYFCASSVGGIPTDTQYFGPGTRLTVL.

The V call is TRBV5-1, the J call TRBJ2-2; 7 bases line up with TRBD1. Germline V CDR1 and CDR2: SGHRS, YFSETQ. CDR3 length: 16 amino acids. V lost 1 base, J lost 0 bases, and 3 bases stayed unmatched. The CDR3 loop reads CASSLFQGANTGELFF. Written as DNA, the CDR3 is TGCGCCAGCAGCTTGTTTCAGGGGGCGAACACCGGGGAGCTGTTTTTT. Filled out from reference TRBV5-1 and TRBJ2-2, the complete variable domain reads KAGVTQTPRYLIKTRGQQVTLSCSPISGHRSVSWYQQTPGQGLQFLFEYFSETQRNKGNFPGRFSGRQFSNSRSEMNVSTLELGDSALYLCASSLFQGANTGELFFGEGSRLTVL.

The chain carries TRBV25-1 and TRBJ2-3; TRBD2 agrees at 7 bases. Germline CDR1 and CDR2: MGHDK and SYGVNS. The junction had 5 bases not matched to a gene; V was cut back by 2 bases and J by 3 bases. This CDR3 is 15 amino acids long. The CDR3 is CASSEMASGTDTQYF. In DNA, the CDR3 is TGTGCCAGCAGTGAAATGGCTAGCGGTACAGATACGCAGTATTTT.

This chain links TRBV5-1 with TRBJ2-2; tentative D call: TRBD2 (5 bases). CDR1 SGHRS and CDR2 YFSETQ come from the germline V gene. The CDR3 totals 14 residues. V lost 4 bases and J 0 bases, leaving 7 bases between the germline ends. CDR3 amino acids: CASSAGPNTGELFF. CDR3 coding DNA: TGCGCCAGCAGCGCGGGTCCGAACACCGGGGAGCTGTTTTTT.

The CDR3: CASSGRGETYEQYF. As DNA, the CDR3 is TGTGCCAGTAGTGGACGAGGGGAAACCTACGAGCAGTACTTC. The V and J genes are TRBV19 and TRBJ2-7; either TRBD1 or TRBD2 may fit D (5 bases each). Trimming took 5 bases from V and 2 from J, leaving 13 bases between them. CDR1 is LNHDA and CDR2 is SQIVND in the germline V gene (reference sequence). This CDR3 comprises 14 residues.

CDR3 region: CASSLVVGGSETQYF. The DNA of the CDR3 is TGTGCCAGCAGCTTAGTAGTCGGCGGGAGTGAGACCCAGTACTTC. This rearrangement joins TRBV11-2 to TRBJ2-5; 7 positions match TRBD2. The CDR3 runs to 15 residues. Germline V lookup: CDR1 SGHAT, CDR2 FQNNGV. Trimming at V came to 1 base and at J to 5 bases, leaving 7 bases not matched to a gene.

The chain employs TRBV14 and TRBJ2-7, with a possible D match to TRBD1 (6 bases). The CDR3 consists of 14 residues. CDR1 SGHDN and CDR2 FVKESK come from the germline V gene. Deletions cut 4 bases from V and 4 bases from J, with 14 bases between. The CDR3 nucleotides read TGTGCCAGCAGCCCAAGACTGGGGGCTTACGAGCAGTACTTC. This translates into CASSPRLGAYEQYF.

The chain employs TRBV6-1 and TRBJ1-6, with D uncertain. From germline, CDR1 is MNHNS and CDR2 SASEGT. The CDR3 loop spans 14 amino acids. Between the trimmed V and J ends, which lost 7 bases and 5 bases, there was a span of 12 bases. DNA of the CDR3: TGTGCCAGCACCGGGAAGGAGCATAATTCACCCCTCCACTTT. Translated, it gives CASTGKEHNSPLHF.

The chain is built from TRBV13 and TRBJ1-2; possible D gene TRBD1, 5 bases. In germline, CDR1 is PRHDT, CDR2 FYEKMQ (reference sequence). The CDR3 length is 17 residues. Trimming pared 5 bases from V and 3 bases from J, leaving 22 bases between. This chain's CDR3 is CASSPRQTHRTYYGYTF. In nucleotides, the CDR3 is TGTGCCAGCAGCCCAAGACAGACTCACCGTACCTACTATGGCTACACCTTC.

The rearrangement uses TRBV10-1 and TRBJ2-3; D is tentatively TRBD1 or TRBD2 (5 bases each). The CDR3 length is 14 residues. Germline lookup yields CDR1 WNHNN and CDR2 SYGVQD (reference sequence). Trimming stripped 3 bases from V and 0 bases from J, with 7 bases between. The CDR3 here is CASSDRDSTDTQYF. Here the CDR3 DNA reads TGCGCCAGCAGTGACCGGGACAGCACAGATACGCAGTATTTT.

This chain links TRBV7-8 with TRBJ2-2; D gene unclear. The germline V gene has CDR1 SGHVS and CDR2 FQNEAQ. The V gene lost 3 bases and the J gene lost 5 bases, with 7 bases spanning the gap. The CDR3 consists of 13 residues. The CDR3 loop reads CASSFGQTGELFF. For the CDR3, the DNA is TGTGCCAGCAGCTTTGGGCAAACCGGGGAGCTGTTTTTT.

This sequence joins TRBV11-2 and TRBJ2-5, with TRBD2 as a possible D gene (6 bases). Looked up from germline, CDR1 is SGHAT and CDR2 is FQNNGV. The CDR3 runs 15 residues. Trimming shortened V by 2 bases and J by 7 bases, and 17 bases separated the two germline ends. The CDR3 is CASSLRPGRYGTQYF. The DNA of the CDR3 is TGTGCCAGCAGCTTAAGACCGGGGAGGTATGGGACCCAGTACTTC.

V is TRBV19 and J is TRBJ1-3; D unclear. This CDR3 spans 15 amino acids. Trimming removed 3 bases at V and 0 bases at J, with 9 bases between. Germline CDR1 is LNHDA and CDR2 is SQIVND (reference sequence). The CDR3 sequence is CASSIRPNSGNTIYF. CDR3 DNA: TGTGCCAGTAGTATTCGGCCCAACTCTGGAAACACCATATATTTT. The full variable domain, rest sourced from reference TRBV19 and TRBJ1-3, is DGGITQSPKYLFRKEGQNVTLSCEQNLNHDAMYWYRQDPGQGLRLIYYSQIVNDFQKGDIAEGYSVSREKKESFPLTVTSAQKNPTAFYLCASSIRPNSGNTIYFGEGSWLTVV.

In this sample, this clone turned up once. The gene calls are TRBV9 and TRBJ1-2; TRBD1 matches 7 bases. The CDR3 has 14 amino acids. Germline V gene data show CDR1 as SGDLS and CDR2 as YYNGEE. The junction had 8 bases not matched to a gene; V was cut back by 4 bases and J by 5 bases. The chain's CDR3 is CASSFTGTEYGYTF. CDR3 bases: TGTGCCAGCAGCTTCACCGGGACAGAGTATGGCTACACCTTC.

V is TRBV27 and J is TRBJ1-1, with a weak D call TRBD1 (6 bases). Trimming cost V 6 bases and J 1 base, with 6 bases left between them. The CDR3 contains 12 residues. Germline CDR1 MNHEY, CDR2 SMNVEV (reference sequence). The CDR3 nucleotides read TGTGCCAGCAGGACAGGGAACACTGAAGCTTTCTTT. This translates into CASRTGNTEAFF.

Regarding this clone: Germline is not matched at one junction end, which may reflect a read error. The chain has TRBV29-1 and TRBJ2-7; TRBD2 matches at 9 bases. The length of the CDR3 is 15 residues. The germline V gene has CDR1 SQVTM and CDR2 ANQGSEA. CDR3 in amino acids: CSVEGVAGESYEQYF. The CDR3 DNA reads TGCAGCGTCGAAGGGGTAGCGGGAGAGTCCTACGAGCAGTACTTC.

This clone was seen just once. This rearrangement joins TRBV7-9 to TRBJ2-7, with 9 bases matching TRBD1. The CDR3 sequence is 14 residues long. V was clipped by 4 bases and J by 7 bases; unmatched bases: 8. Germline lookup yields CDR1 SEHNR and CDR2 FQNEAQ (reference sequence). The CDR3, as DNA: TGTGCCAGCAGCTCCGGGACAGGGTGGAAAGAGCAGTACTTC. Its protein is CASSSGTGWKEQYF. Full variable domain (outside the CDR3, taken from reference TRBV7-9 and TRBJ2-7): DTGVSQNPRHKITKRGQNVTFRCDPISEHNRLYWYRQTLGQGPEFLTYFQNEAQLEKSRLLSDRFSAERPKGSFSTLEIQRTEQGDSAMYLCASSSGTGWKEQYFGPGTRLTVT.

J is TRBJ2-7 and V is TRBV18; TRBD2 matches at 11 bases. J gave up 4 bases and V 4 bases, and 12 bases lay outside the gene matches. The germline V gene has CDR1 KGHSH and CDR2 LQKENI. CDR3 length: 17 amino acids. The CDR3 DNA reads as TGTGCCAGCTCACGCGCTTCCGGGACTAGCGGAACATACGAGCAGTACTTC. It translates to CASSRASGTSGTYEQYF. The entire variable domain, with the rest obtained from reference TRBV18 and TRBJ2-7, is as follows: NAGVMQNPRHLVRRRGQEARLRCSPMKGHSHVYWYRQLPEEGLKFMVYLQKENIIDESGMPKERFSAEFPKEGPSILRIQQVVRGDSAAYFCASSRASGTSGTYEQYFGPGTRLTVT.

The chain is built from TRBV12-1 and TRBJ2-2; whether TRBD1, the table's D call, matches the DNA was not checked. TRBV12-1 has pseudogene status. The CDR3 is made up of 14 amino acids. The CDR3 DNA reads as TGTGCCAGCAGCACCGGGACAGGCACCGGGGAGCTGTTTTTT. Amino acids: CASSTGTGTGELFF.

This chain uses TRBV6-1 with TRBJ2-7, with 9 positions matching TRBD2. The CDR3 has 15 residues. Germline V lookup: CDR1 MNHNS, CDR2 SASEGT. Trimming took 4 bases from V and 0 from J; bases not matched to a gene: 4. CDR3 DNA sequence: TGTGCCAGCAGTGCTATTAGCGGGAGCTCCTACGAGCAGTACTTC. Its protein is CASSAISGSSYEQYF.

This clone was seen only once. At one boundary the junction diverges from the germline segment, which might be a read error. The chain joins TRBV6-5 to TRBJ1-1, with D uncertain. The length of the CDR3 is 13 residues. Germline V gene data show CDR1 as MNHEY and CDR2 as SVGAGI. As DNA, the CDR3 is TGTGCCAGCAGCCCCGGAAGGAACTCTGAAGCTTTCTTT. It encodes CASSPGRNSEAFF.

This clone has only a few counts. CDR3 in DNA: TGCGCCAGCAGCCAAGAAAACGGGAGAGGAGAGACCCAGTACTTC. This translates into CASSQENGRGETQYF. V and J are TRBV4-1 and TRBJ2-5; maybe TRBD2 (6 bases). V was clipped by 0 bases and J by 4 bases, with 12 bases between them. The germline CDR1 and CDR2 sequences are MGHRA and YSYEKL. CDR3 size: 15 residues.

This chain links TRBV19 with TRBJ1-4; D is perhaps TRBD1 (5 bases). The V end was cut by 5 bases, the J end by 5 bases, with 21 bases between. CDR3 length: 17 residues. Germline-derived CDR1 and CDR2 are LNHDA and SQIVND (reference sequence). For the CDR3, the DNA is TGTGCCAGTAGTGCCCGACGCGGTAAGGGGAGGAATGAAAAACTGTTTTTT. The encoded protein is CASSARRGKGRNEKLFF.